The entry that follows covers one TCR beta chain sequence. Its antigen is unknown. Here immunoSEQ multiplex PCR was the method, and the copy in TCRdb shows in-frame clones only, minus some. The top ten hold 5.1% of the sample, which has about 150,000 clones, around 83% seen once. The data were obtained in a study of T cell responses to AZD1222 COVID-19 vaccine. The study's findings and limits: The number of AZD1222 recipients seropositive at baseline was only five to seven. A reported finding is that nearly half of spike-specific TCRs target unmutated variant regions.

Deletions cut 2 bases from V and 4 bases from J, with 5 bases between. Germline CDR1 is GTSNPN and CDR2 is SVGIG (reference sequence). This CDR3 spans 11 amino acids. V usage is TRBV30 and J usage is TRBJ1-2; D not resolved. This clonotype originated in an adult who received the AZD1222 COVID-19 vaccine. Sequenced material: peripheral blood, taken 28 days after the second AZD1222 dose. CDR3: CAWSKLYGYTF. The CDR3 DNA is TGTGCCTGGAGTAAGCTCTATGGCTACACCTTC.